This T cell receptor (beta chain) emerged from a study of cytomegalovirus exposure and HLA in healthy donors (dated by TCRdb to about 2017). In terms of the full investigation: An earlier analysis of roughly 500 of the donors reported roughly 300 Gb of sequence data and around 110 million unique TCR beta sequences obtained from roughly 170 million T cells. Donor age, sex, ethnicity and CMV serostatus were compiled together with the repertoire data. In a later analysis, previously published TCR beta repertoires from 670 or so donors were re-analyzed and high-resolution HLA genotyping was added so that TCR occurrence patterns could be studied. Around 320 gigabases of sequencing data and tens of millions of unique TCR sequences were included in an early release covering several hundred HLA-typed donors. Among the approximately 400 genotyped donors, around 81% belonged to the genetic ancestry cluster associated with self-reported Caucasian donors. Typing coverage varied by locus: roughly 629-630 donors for A, B, C, DRB1 and DQB1; some 520 for DQA1; 600 to 610 for DPA1; around 490 for DPB1. The study aimed to test whether cataloging public T cell receptors could reveal signatures of past pathogen exposure. Class I and class II HLA loci were covered by the typing at four-digit resolution. Among roughly 400 genotyped donors of the cohort, an average of roughly 240,000 unique TCR beta nucleotide sequences were sequenced per donor, roughly a sixth of them non-productive. Every repertoire in the discovery cohort had been generated on one and the same sequencing platform. To decide whether each TCR beta V gene segment behaved as functional or pseudogenic, an earlier analysis of several hundred of the donors relied on high-throughput TCR beta sequencing. In addition to the first cohort of 666 subjects, a separate validation cohort of around 110 different subjects was used. To predict cytomegalovirus infection status, the study brought together high-throughput TCR immunosequencing, statistical association of individual TCRs with disease status, and machine learning. Rather than using new phenotypic data, the later analysis identified candidate immune exposures from TCR beta sequences and from how often those sequences occurred across donors. Because of strong linkage in the cohort, roughly five DR-DQ haplotypes were treated as single units for association and clustering. A later genetic analysis took genome-wide SNP genotypes for about 65% of the 666 donors and used that subset as a discovery cohort. The T cell repertoires of 666 subjects were profiled by immunosequencing and related to cytomegalovirus serostatus.

Libraries were constructed by the immunoSEQ multiplex PCR assay. For the multiplex PCR, a mixture combining 60 forward primers for TCR Vbeta segments and 13 reverse primers for TCR Jbeta segments was used. A multiplex PCR assay on genomic DNA amplified the CDR3 region of rearranged TCR beta genes. The amplified TCR beta libraries were sequenced on the Illumina HiSeq System as 87-base-pair reads. As for the authors' bioinformatics: Across the 500 to 700 repertoires, a later analysis counted roughly 84 million unique TCR beta chains, roughly 11 million of which were shared by at least two donors. Raw reads were error-corrected and collapsed into unique sequences with a nearest-neighbor algorithm that merged closely related sequences to remove PCR and sequencing errors. V, D and J gene segments were assigned by aligning CDR3 sequences to IMGT reference sequences. Each retained sequence needed at least a six-nucleotide match to both a V gene segment and a J gene segment. Rearrangements were classified as productive when the CDR3 lacked stop codons and remained in frame with V and J, and all other rearrangements were classified as non-productive. CDR3 was defined according to IMGT convention as the region running from the second conserved V-encoded cysteine to the conserved J-encoded phenylalanine. The earlier analysis of about 530 of the donors excluded any sequence lacking an unambiguous match to a single V gene segment. In an earlier analysis of about 590 of the donors, a V segment was called functional when productive rearrangements were above 56.7%, and segregating when the standard deviation between donors exceeded 5%. A statistical classification framework was developed to diagnose cytomegalovirus status using the catalog of TCR beta chain sequences. In a later analysis, V and J genes were assigned by comparing TCR nucleotide sequences against IMGT/GENE-DB human TR gene sequences. In a later analysis, CDR3 sequences and most-parsimonious VDJ recombination scenarios were assigned using the TCRdist pipeline. A later analysis defined each TCR beta chain by its CDR3 amino acid sequence plus V-gene family, and excluded reads lacking a unique V-gene family. As a way to deal with suspected cross-contamination and a sequencing artifact, a later analysis dropped more than 500 nucleotide sequences that were highly shared and had low generation probability. In a later analysis, a clonal expansion index was calculated for each public chain from normalized within-repertoire ranks of inferred template counts. In a later analysis, generation probabilities were computed using a VDJ recombination model fitted to out-of-frame rearrangements, and the results were checked against IGoR. A later analysis scored TCR-TCR, TCR-HLA and TCR-CMV co-occurrence with hypergeometric tests, applying a repertoire-size bias correction to TCR pairs. False discovery rates were estimated in a later analysis by permuting HLA or CMV assignments 20 times. In a later analysis, co-occurring TCRs were grouped using DBSCAN, with TCRdist sequence similarity added in when clustering inside HLA-allele-positive subsets. Co-occurrence clustering excluded repertoires with fewer than 30,000 or more than 120,000 public chains, plus five with anomalous nucleotide sharing. Drawn from immuneACCESS, this table holds only the in-frame rearrangements with V and J called that TCRdb kept. Clones are partly lost; checked studies trace under half to an unresolved V gene and leave the rest unexplained. That table supplies the V and J calls and clone size; D and trimming were determined from the DNA. In all, the sample holds over 150,000 clones, and 80% to 90% of those were seen once. The top ten hold around 5% of the sample.

The investigation overall reported the following: The 87-base-pair reads could not distinguish some IMGT-functional V segments, including TRBV6-2 and TRBV6-3, so those segments were excluded. Most TCR sequences were seen in very few donors, while some public TCRs were found in many individuals. In a later analysis, most CMV-associated TCR beta chains were found to appear HLA-restricted, with HLA associations seemingly driven largely by CMV exposure. V-gene and J-gene trimming of TCR beta chains was associated with a missense DCLRE1C variant in a later genetic analysis, and the association was replicated in an independent cohort. In a later genetic analysis, fewer N-insertions in productive TCRs were reported among donors in an Asian-associated ancestry cluster than the 666-donor mean. Roughly uniform sequencing depth across donors was assumed in presence/absence analyses, although this assumption may not hold. Because counts were too low, roughly 18 rarely observed V segments, including chromosome 9 orphons, were left out of the earlier analysis of approximately 580 of the donors. For the cohort, immune exposure information was limited to CMV serostatus. Correlated functional status among segregating V segments might reflect linkage disequilibrium, but an unknown experimental factor could not be ruled out. In an earlier analysis of roughly 500 of the donors, most TCR beta V segments appeared in productive rearrangements about 87% or about 30% of the time, broadly matching IMGT annotations. In a later analysis, some 18,000 TCR beta sequences were associated with specific HLA alleles at a false discovery rate of 0.05. Because some donors lacked HLA typing at each locus, the association tests relied only on the typed subset. Assigning TCR associations to individual alleles was difficult when HLA alleles, especially DR and DQ, strongly co-occurred. In vitro tests confirmed that three of the cytomegalovirus-associated TCR beta chains recognize cytomegalovirus antigens. The authors suggested that the approach could potentially be extended to other disease states and immunological phenotypes. The sequencing pipeline was judged likely to have produced a cluster of highly shared sequence variants as a technical artifact. The cohort was sequenced for TCR beta chains only, and without alpha or paired-chain data the features that could be detected were limited. A further reported finding was that TCR beta sequences accurately predicted the HLA-A and HLA-B alleles for most subjects in the first cohort. Cytomegalovirus status was reported to be diagnosed by the classifier with high specificity and sensitivity in both the original and validation cohorts. According to a later analysis, parvovirus B19, influenza, CMV and Epstein-Barr virus appeared linked to several top co-occurrence clusters. A total of 150 to 200 TCR beta chains were listed by the study as associated with cytomegalovirus. In a later analysis, HLA-associated TCR beta chains showed more clonal expansion and lower generation probabilities than non-associated chains that were equally common. A later analysis found that TCR association rates varied across HLA loci, with DRB1 alleles showing the most associated TCRs and HLA-C alleles the fewest.

Including cysteine and phenylalanine, the CDR3 has 14 amino acids. Only CDR3 DNA is held: 42 bases, read in frame from base 1. V is cut back by 6 bases and J by 2 bases, with 6 bases in the junction unmatched. Based on the germline V gene (reference sequence), the CDR1 and CDR2 sequences are LNHDA and SQIVND. The cohort consisted of 650 to 850 healthy bone marrow donors. Cohort members were all nominally healthy when sampled, although unrecorded immune exposures were likely present. The donor tested CMV seropositive and was one of the 289 seropositive cohort members. Every donor gave a peripheral blood sample, and the peripheral blood mononuclear cells from that sample were used for TCR beta sequencing. Genomic DNA extraction from the blood cell samples was performed with the Qiagen DNeasy Blood Extraction Kit. Details on this clone: Its antigen remains undetermined. No base-level quality is on record; no much larger clone is a single base apart.

This TCR was recovered from a girl between 5 and 17 years old in good health and CMV-seropositive. The chain was built from TRBV19 and TRBJ2-7; 8 bases in the middle match TRBD1. Sequenced sample: PBMCs. The CDR3 protein is CASSAGQGPYEQYF. At the DNA level, the sequence is TGTGCCAGTAGCGCCGGACAGGGCCCCTACGAGCAGTACTTC. The reference TRBV19 and TRBJ2-7 proteins fill in what lies around the CDR3, so the full variable domain reads DGGITQSPKYLFRKEGQNVTLSCEQNLNHDAMYWYRQDPGQGLRLIYYSQIVNDFQKGDIAEGYSVSREKKESFPLTVTSAQKNPTAFYLCASSAGQGPYEQYFGPGTRLTVT.